This entry describes one T cell receptor beta chain. This specimen comes from a study of blood T cell repertoires in COVID-19. For the study at large: The United States, Italy and Spain provided the acute and convalescent COVID-19 samples. Sample material is recorded as cDNA or gDNA derived from T cells, B-cell-depleted T cells, or PBMCs.

Authors' processing steps: Amplifying reference gene primers gave estimates of nucleated cell counts. Method: immunoSEQ multiplex PCR; TCRdb's copy keeps in-frame clones and lacks some. The V and J calls and the clone size are those of that table, but D and trimming were determined from the DNA. The table has 150,000 to 200,000 clones, more than 70% seen once; the top ten hold about 3%. The origin of this receptor is a woman at least 80 years old with active or convalescent COVID-19. The source material was peripheral blood.

The CDR3 DNA reads as TGTGCCAGCAGTTCGCGGGGGCGGAACACTGAAGCTTTCTTT. Translating gives CASSSRGRNTEAFF. The chain uses TRBV6-2 or TRBV6-3 and TRBJ1-1; a weak D match, TRBD1 (6 bases). CDR1 is MNHEY and CDR2 is SVGEGT in the germline V gene. CDR3 length: 14 residues. Between the trimmed V and J ends, which lost 4 bases and 1 base, there was a span of 10 bases.